The rows below give T cell receptor beta chains drawn from one sample of a study of T cells in Graves' hyperthyroidism and ophthalmopathy. TCRdb re-analysed the multiplex PCR reads in MiXCR, keeping a single row per CDR3 protein. Here the sample spans 600,000 to 700,000 distinct CDR3 sequences, around 15% being singletons. Sequencing input: blood. These receptors all come from a woman in her forties with Graves' ophthalmopathy. Both conserved end residues are part of each CDR3. A D gene is named only where the DNA matches it firmly. Clone size is stated in some rows and not others, as once, few, many or a class when expanded.

D gene: NA
clone size: many
V gene: TRBV6-1
J gene: TRBJ2-7
CDR3 DNA: TGTGCCAGCAGTGAGGCCGGGTTCGAGCAGTACTTC
CDR3 protein: CASSEAGFEQYF

D gene: NA
clone size: many
V gene: TRBV20-1
J gene: TRBJ2-7
CDR3 DNA: TGCAGTGCTGGCGGAGGCGGGTACTTC
CDR3 protein: CSAGGGGYF

D gene: NA
clone size: NA
V gene: TRBV5-4
J gene: TRBJ2-7
CDR3 DNA: TGTGCCAGCAGCCTCTTAACAGGGTTTTTGCGCGAGCAGTACTTC
CDR3 protein: CASSLLTGFLREQYF

D gene: NA
clone size: many
V gene: TRBV14
J gene: TRBJ1-1
CDR3 DNA: TGTGCCAGCAGTCTGATTCTGAACACTGAAGCTTTCTTT
CDR3 protein: CASSLILNTEAFF

D gene: NA
clone size: few
V gene: TRBV6-1
J gene: TRBJ1-2
CDR3 DNA: TGTGCCAGCATTCAGGGGCTCCTGGGCTATGGCTACACCTTC
CDR3 protein: CASIQGLLGYGYTF

D gene: NA
clone size: few
V gene: TRBV28
J gene: TRBJ2-7
CDR3 DNA: TGTGCCAGCAGTTTATCCCCCGACCTTTCCTACGAGCAGTACTTC
CDR3 protein: CASSLSPDLSYEQYF

D gene: NA
clone size: many
V gene: TRBV12-3/TRBV12-4
J gene: TRBJ1-3
CDR3 DNA: TGTGCCAGCGTACCCCCGGGAAGCTCTGGAAACACCATATATTTT
CDR3 protein: CASVPPGSSGNTIYF

D gene: NA
clone size: many
V gene: TRBV7-2
J gene: TRBJ2-7
CDR3 DNA: TGTGCCAGCAGCCCCGGGGTCATCGGCTACGAGCAGTACTTC
CDR3 protein: CASSPGVIGYEQYF

D gene: TRBD1
clone size: NA
V gene: TRBV4-1
J gene: TRBJ1-1
CDR3 DNA: TGCGCCAGCAGCCTTCGACAGGGGGCAAACACTGAAGCTTTCTTT
CDR3 protein: CASSLRQGANTEAFF

D gene: NA
clone size: few
V gene: TRBV27
J gene: TRBJ1-2
CDR3 DNA: TGTGCCAGCAGTTTGGTAGGGGGTTTAACTTGGGGCTACACCTTC
CDR3 protein: CASSLVGGLTWGYTF

D gene: NA
clone size: many
V gene: TRBV29-1
J gene: TRBJ1-2
CDR3 DNA: TGCAGCGTTGAGGTGAAACAGTACTCTGGCTACACCTTC
CDR3 protein: CSVEVKQYSGYTF

D gene: NA
clone size: NA
V gene: TRBV4-3
J gene: TRBJ2-3
CDR3 DNA: TGCGCCAGCAGCCAAGAGGCAGGGAGCACAGATACGCAGTATTTT
CDR3 protein: CASSQEAGSTDTQYF

D gene: NA
clone size: NA
V gene: TRBV2
J gene: TRBJ1-5
CDR3 DNA: TGTGCCAGCAGTGAAGAGGTGGGGAGCAATCAGCCCCAGCATTTT
CDR3 protein: CASSEEVGSNQPQHF

D gene: TRBD1
clone size: NA
V gene: TRBV12-5
J gene: TRBJ1-2
CDR3 DNA: TGTGCTAGCAAAACCGGGACAGCATCCTATGGCTACACCTTC
CDR3 protein: CASKTGTASYGYTF

D gene: NA
clone size: many
V gene: TRBV7-9
J gene: TRBJ2-2
CDR3 DNA: TGTGCCAGCAGCTTCGCTTCGAACACCGGGGAGCTGTTTTTT
CDR3 protein: CASSFASNTGELFF

D gene: NA
clone size: few
V gene: TRBV12-3/TRBV12-4
J gene: TRBJ1-6
CDR3 DNA: TGTGCCAGCAGTCGAGGACCCGGGACACCAAATTCACCCCTCCACTTT
CDR3 protein: CASSRGPGTPNSPLHF

D gene: TRBD1
clone size: many
V gene: TRBV20-1
J gene: TRBJ2-5
CDR3 DNA: TGCAGTGCTCTCCCGGGACAGGGATGGAGAGAGACCCAGTACTTC
CDR3 protein: CSALPGQGWRETQYF

D gene: NA
clone size: many
V gene: TRBV12-3/TRBV12-4
J gene: TRBJ2-7
CDR3 DNA: TGTGCCAGCAGTCCAGCGGAGATTTACGAGCAGTACTTC
CDR3 protein: CASSPAEIYEQYF

D gene: NA
clone size: NA
V gene: TRBV14
J gene: TRBJ2-7
CDR3 DNA: TGTGCCAGCAGCCAAGAATCCCACGAGCAGTACTTC
CDR3 protein: CASSQESHEQYF

D gene: TRBD1
clone size: many
V gene: TRBV28
J gene: TRBJ1-5
CDR3 DNA: TGTGCCAGCAGTTTGTGGGACAGTAATCAGCCCCAGCATTTT
CDR3 protein: CASSLWDSNQPQHF

D gene: TRBD2
clone size: many
V gene: TRBV12-3/TRBV12-4
J gene: TRBJ2-5
CDR3 DNA: TGTGCCAGCAGTTTAGAGTTTGAGCGGGAGATCCCAGAGACCCAGTACTTC
CDR3 protein: CASSLEFEREIPETQYF

D gene: NA
clone size: NA
V gene: TRBV5-1
J gene: TRBJ2-5
CDR3 DNA: TGCGCCAGCAGCTTGATGCAGGAAGAGACCCAGTACTTC
CDR3 protein: CASSLMQEETQYF

D gene: TRBD2
clone size: many
V gene: TRBV12-3/TRBV12-4
J gene: TRBJ2-7
CDR3 DNA: TGTGCCAGCAGCCGCCGAGCGGGAGAAAGCTACGAGCAGTACTTC
CDR3 protein: CASSRRAGESYEQYF

D gene: TRBD1
clone size: NA
V gene: TRBV12-3/TRBV12-4
J gene: TRBJ1-5
CDR3 DNA: TGTGCCAGCAGTCCGAACAGGGGGAATCAGCCCCAGCATTTT
CDR3 protein: CASSPNRGNQPQHF

D gene: TRBD1
clone size: many
V gene: TRBV5-1
J gene: TRBJ2-7
CDR3 DNA: TGCGCCAGCAGCATCGGACAGGAACTCGATTACGAGCAGTACTTC
CDR3 protein: CASSIGQELDYEQYF

D gene: NA
clone size: NA
V gene: TRBV5-1
J gene: TRBJ2-2
CDR3 DNA: TGCGCCAGCAGCTTGGGCCGGGACACTTCGAACACCGGGGAGCTGTTTTTT
CDR3 protein: CASSLGRDTSNTGELFF

D gene: NA
clone size: NA
V gene: TRBV28
J gene: TRBJ2-7
CDR3 DNA: TGTGCCAGCAGTTTGCGGCAGTCTGGCGAGCAGTACTTC
CDR3 protein: CASSLRQSGEQYF

D gene: TRBD1
clone size: medium-sized
V gene: TRBV28
J gene: TRBJ2-7
CDR3 DNA: TGTGCCAGCAGTTTATCCTACGGGACAGGGGTGAACGAGCAGTACTTC
CDR3 protein: CASSLSYGTGVNEQYF

D gene: NA
clone size: NA
V gene: TRBV7-3
J gene: TRBJ2-2
CDR3 DNA: TGTGCCAGCAGCCAAGATCGATGGCAAACCGGGGAGCTGTTTTTT
CDR3 protein: CASSQDRWQTGELFF

D gene: NA
clone size: many
V gene: TRBV7-6
J gene: TRBJ2-3
CDR3 DNA: TGTGCCAGCAGCTTAGGCCCACAGGGATCCGGGACAGATACGCAGTATTTT
CDR3 protein: CASSLGPQGSGTDTQYF

D gene: NA
clone size: many
V gene: TRBV12-3/TRBV12-4
J gene: TRBJ1-1
CDR3 DNA: TGTGCCAGCAGTCCCCCGAACTCTGAAGCTTTCTTT
CDR3 protein: CASSPPNSEAFF

D gene: NA
clone size: few
V gene: TRBV28
J gene: TRBJ2-2
CDR3 DNA: TGTGCCAGCAGGCACGGTGTCACCGGGGAGCTGTTTTTT
CDR3 protein: CASRHGVTGELFF

D gene: TRBD1
clone size: many
V gene: TRBV18
J gene: TRBJ2-7
CDR3 DNA: TGTGCCAGCTCACCTCCGGGACAGACGGCAGAGCAGTACTTC
CDR3 protein: CASSPPGQTAEQYF

D gene: NA
clone size: NA
V gene: TRBV15
J gene: TRBJ2-7
CDR3 DNA: TGTGCCACCAGCAAAACTGGGAGGCCCCCGAGGAACGAGCAGTACTTC
CDR3 protein: CATSKTGRPPRNEQYF

D gene: NA
clone size: few
V gene: TRBV20-1
J gene: TRBJ2-5
CDR3 DNA: TGCAGTGCTGAGAGACAGGCGCGCCAAGAGACCCAGTACTTC
CDR3 protein: CSAERQARQETQYF

D gene: NA
clone size: many
V gene: TRBV25-1
J gene: TRBJ2-3
CDR3 DNA: TGTGCCAGCAGTGAGGGTGCAGGCGATCGCACAGATACGCAGTATTTT
CDR3 protein: CASSEGAGDRTDTQYF

D gene: NA
clone size: NA
V gene: TRBV6-1
J gene: TRBJ1-1
CDR3 DNA: TGTGCCAGCAGTGAATGGGTGTACACTGAAGCTTTCTTT
CDR3 protein: CASSEWVYTEAFF

D gene: TRBD1
clone size: many
V gene: TRBV7-9
J gene: TRBJ2-7
CDR3 DNA: TGTGCCAGCTTCCGGGACAGGGACCACGAGCAGTACTTC
CDR3 protein: CASFRDRDHEQYF

D gene: NA
clone size: NA
V gene: TRBV6-1
J gene: TRBJ1-3
CDR3 DNA: TGTGCCAGCAGTCTTCAGGGATTGACTGGAAACACCATATATTTT
CDR3 protein: CASSLQGLTGNTIYF

D gene: NA
clone size: few
V gene: TRBV30
J gene: TRBJ1-2
CDR3 DNA: TGTGCCTGGAGTATCAGCAGGCACTATGGCTACACCTTC
CDR3 protein: CAWSISRHYGYTF

D gene: TRBD2
clone size: NA
V gene: TRBV29-1
J gene: TRBJ2-7
CDR3 DNA: TGCAGCGCCTCGGGTAGCGGGAACACCTACGAGCAGTACTTC
CDR3 protein: CSASGSGNTYEQYF

D gene: NA
clone size: many
V gene: TRBV14
J gene: TRBJ2-5
CDR3 DNA: TGTGCCAGCAGCCATCGCGTTGGTATCAGGGAGACCCAGTACTTC
CDR3 protein: CASSHRVGIRETQYF

D gene: TRBD1
clone size: NA
V gene: TRBV27
J gene: TRBJ1-5
CDR3 DNA: TGTGCCAGCAGTCCCCTCGACAGGGATCTACAGCCCCAGCATTTT
CDR3 protein: CASSPLDRDLQPQHF

D gene: TRBD2
clone size: many
V gene: TRBV6-2/TRBV6-3
J gene: TRBJ2-3
CDR3 DNA: TGTGCCAGCAGTCCGTCCACTAGCGGGAGCACAGATACGCAGTATTTT
CDR3 protein: CASSPSTSGSTDTQYF

D gene: NA
clone size: NA
V gene: TRBV19
J gene: TRBJ2-5
CDR3 DNA: TGTGCCAGTACTCGGAACAGGGAAGAGACCCAGTACTTC
CDR3 protein: CASTRNREETQYF

D gene: NA
clone size: many
V gene: TRBV13
J gene: TRBJ1-1
CDR3 DNA: TGTGCCAGCAGCTTAGGACAGGGCCGGCTTATGAACACTGAAGCTTTCTTT
CDR3 protein: CASSLGQGRLMNTEAFF

D gene: TRBD2
clone size: many
V gene: TRBV28
J gene: TRBJ2-5
CDR3 DNA: TGTGCCAGCAGTCCTGACGTCCTAGCGGGAGGGACCCAGTACTTC
CDR3 protein: CASSPDVLAGGTQYF

D gene: TRBD1
clone size: many
V gene: TRBV6-5
J gene: TRBJ2-5
CDR3 DNA: TGTGCCAGCACCAGGGACAGCCAAGAGACCCAGTACTTC
CDR3 protein: CASTRDSQETQYF

D gene: NA
clone size: few
V gene: TRBV6-1
J gene: TRBJ1-1
CDR3 DNA: TGTGCCAGCAGTGAAGCGGGTTACGTTTACAGGCGGGCTGAAGCTTCCTTT
CDR3 protein: CASSEAGYVYRRAEASF

D gene: NA
clone size: NA
V gene: TRBV5-1
J gene: TRBJ2-2
CDR3 DNA: TGCGCCAGCAGCTCCCACAGGAACACCGGGGAGCTGTTTTTT
CDR3 protein: CASSSHRNTGELFF

D gene: TRBD2
clone size: many
V gene: TRBV28
J gene: TRBJ2-7
CDR3 DNA: TGTGCCAGCAGTCTAGGAGCCGGGACCTTAGGAGGGAGGGACGAGCAGTACTTC
CDR3 protein: CASSLGAGTLGGRDEQYF

D gene: NA
clone size: many
V gene: TRBV12-3/TRBV12-4
J gene: TRBJ2-2
CDR3 DNA: TGTGCCACCCTCGGAGGGGGCACCGGGGAGCTGTTTTTT
CDR3 protein: CATLGGGTGELFF

D gene: TRBD2
clone size: many
V gene: TRBV11-2
J gene: TRBJ2-2
CDR3 DNA: TGTGCCAGCAGGGGAACTAGCGGGGAACCTCAGGTGGGGGAGCTGTTTTTT
CDR3 protein: CASRGTSGEPQVGELFF

D gene: TRBD1
clone size: NA
V gene: TRBV6-1
J gene: TRBJ2-5
CDR3 DNA: TGTGCCAGCAGGGCAGACAGGGGGTGGGGAGAGACCCAGTACTTC
CDR3 protein: CASRADRGWGETQYF

D gene: NA
clone size: many
V gene: TRBV12-3/TRBV12-4
J gene: TRBJ2-7
CDR3 DNA: TGTGCCAGCAGTTTAGGCGGACAGACCTACGAGCAGTACTTC
CDR3 protein: CASSLGGQTYEQYF